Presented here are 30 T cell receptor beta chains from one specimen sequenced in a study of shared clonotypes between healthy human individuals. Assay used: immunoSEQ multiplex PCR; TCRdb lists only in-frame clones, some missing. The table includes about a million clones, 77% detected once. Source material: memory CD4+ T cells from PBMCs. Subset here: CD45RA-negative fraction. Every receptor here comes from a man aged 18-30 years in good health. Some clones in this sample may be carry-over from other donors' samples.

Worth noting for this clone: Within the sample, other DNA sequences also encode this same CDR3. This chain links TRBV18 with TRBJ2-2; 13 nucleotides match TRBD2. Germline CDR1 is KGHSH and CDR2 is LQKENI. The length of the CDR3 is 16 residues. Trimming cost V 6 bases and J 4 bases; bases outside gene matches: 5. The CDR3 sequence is CASSPGLAGVTGELFF. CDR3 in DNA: TGTGCCAGCTCTCCCGGACTAGCGGGGGTCACCGGGGAGCTGTTTTTT. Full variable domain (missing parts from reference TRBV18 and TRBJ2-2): NAGVMQNPRHLVRRRGQEARLRCSPMKGHSHVYWYRQLPEEGLKFMVYLQKENIIDESGMPKERFSAEFPKEGPSILRIQQVVRGDSAAYFCASSPGLAGVTGELFFGEGSRLTVL.

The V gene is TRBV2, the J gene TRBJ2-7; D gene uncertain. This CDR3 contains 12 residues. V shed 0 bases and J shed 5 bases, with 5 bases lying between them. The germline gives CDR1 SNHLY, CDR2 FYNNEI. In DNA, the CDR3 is TGTGCCAGCAGTGAAGCGAACCACGAGCAGTACTTC. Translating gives CASSEANHEQYF.

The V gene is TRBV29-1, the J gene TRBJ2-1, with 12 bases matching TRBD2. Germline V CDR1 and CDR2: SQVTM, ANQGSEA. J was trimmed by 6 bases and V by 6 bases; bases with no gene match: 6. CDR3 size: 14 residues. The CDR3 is CSVQGLAGVNEQFF. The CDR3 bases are TGCAGCGTCCAGGGACTAGCGGGTGTCAATGAGCAGTTCTTC.

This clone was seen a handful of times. DNA of the CDR3: TGTGCCAGCAGCCCGCTGGGGGCAGGGGGCGGAGAGACCCAGTACTTC. Its translation is CASSPLGAGGGETQYF. This rearrangement joins TRBV7-9 to TRBJ2-5, with 8 bases fitting TRBD1. Germline V gives CDR1 SEHNR, CDR2 FQNEAQ (reference sequence). V gave up 5 bases and J gave up 4 bases; unmatched junction bases: 12. The CDR3 loop spans 16 amino acids.

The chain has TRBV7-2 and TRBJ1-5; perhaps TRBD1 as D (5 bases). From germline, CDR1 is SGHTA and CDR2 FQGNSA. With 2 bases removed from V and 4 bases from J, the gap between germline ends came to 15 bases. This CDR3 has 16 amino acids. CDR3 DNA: TGTGCCAGCAGCTTACAGGGCACAATTAAGAATCAGCCCCAGCATTTT. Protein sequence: CASSLQGTIKNQPQHF.

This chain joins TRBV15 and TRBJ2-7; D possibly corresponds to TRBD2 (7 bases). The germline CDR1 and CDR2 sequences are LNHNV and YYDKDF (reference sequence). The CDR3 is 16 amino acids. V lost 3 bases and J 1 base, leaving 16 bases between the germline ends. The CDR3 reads CATSRRGGGVSYEQYF. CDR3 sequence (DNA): TGTGCCACCAGCAGGAGGGGGGGAGGAGTTTCCTACGAGCAGTACTTC. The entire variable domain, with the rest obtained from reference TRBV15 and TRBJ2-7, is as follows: DAMVIQNPRYQVTQFGKPVTLSCSQTLNHNVMYWYQQKSSQAPKLLFHYYDKDFNNEADTPDNFQSRRPNTSFCFLDIRSPGLGDTAMYLCATSRRGGGVSYEQYFGPGTRLTVT.

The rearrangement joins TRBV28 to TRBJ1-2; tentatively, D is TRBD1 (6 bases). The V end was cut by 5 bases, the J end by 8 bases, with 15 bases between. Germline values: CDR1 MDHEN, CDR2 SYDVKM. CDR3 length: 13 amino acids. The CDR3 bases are TGTGCCAGCAGTAGGGGGGGCAGTTTCGGCTACACCTTC. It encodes CASSRGGSFGYTF.

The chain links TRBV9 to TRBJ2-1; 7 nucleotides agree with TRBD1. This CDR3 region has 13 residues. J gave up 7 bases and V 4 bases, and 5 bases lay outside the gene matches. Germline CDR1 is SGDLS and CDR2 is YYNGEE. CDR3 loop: CASSPTGVNEQFF. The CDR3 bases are TGTGCCAGCAGCCCAACAGGGGTTAATGAGCAGTTCTTC.

Written as DNA, the CDR3 is TGTGCCAGCAGTTTAACGGGACTAGCTGCAAGCGAGCAGTACTTC. Translating it yields CASSLTGLAASEQYF. The chain carries TRBV28 and TRBJ2-7, with 9 bases matching TRBD2. Germline CDR1 reads MDHEN; CDR2 reads SYDVKM. Losses at the gene ends were 2 bases for V and 6 bases for J; bases not matched to a gene: 8. The length of the CDR3 is 15 residues.

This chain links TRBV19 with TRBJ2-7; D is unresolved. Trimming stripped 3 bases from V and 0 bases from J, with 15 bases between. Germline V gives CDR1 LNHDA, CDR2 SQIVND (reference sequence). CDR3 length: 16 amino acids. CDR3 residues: CASSISKGSYSYEQYF. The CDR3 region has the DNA TGTGCCAGTAGTATTAGTAAGGGTTCGTACTCCTACGAGCAGTACTTC.

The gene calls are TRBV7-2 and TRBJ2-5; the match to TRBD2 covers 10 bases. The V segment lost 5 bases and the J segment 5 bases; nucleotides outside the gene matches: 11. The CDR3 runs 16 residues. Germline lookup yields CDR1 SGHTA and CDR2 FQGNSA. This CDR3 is CASSGLAASVGETQYF. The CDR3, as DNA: TGTGCCAGCAGCGGACTAGCGGCCTCTGTGGGGGAGACCCAGTACTTC.

CDR3 sequence: CASSFWASGGYTF. The CDR3 coding sequence is TGTGCCAGTAGTTTTTGGGCCAGCGGTGGCTACACCTTC. The gene calls are TRBV19 and TRBJ1-2; D not resolved. The germline V and J ends were trimmed by 5 bases and 7 bases, with 14 bases remaining between them. The CDR3 has 13 amino acids. Germline V lookup: CDR1 LNHDA, CDR2 SQIVND (reference sequence).

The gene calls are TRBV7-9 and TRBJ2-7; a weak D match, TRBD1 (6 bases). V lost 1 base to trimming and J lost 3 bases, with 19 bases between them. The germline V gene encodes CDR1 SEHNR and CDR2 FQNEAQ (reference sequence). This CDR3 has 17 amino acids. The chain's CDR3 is CASSLGGWDTNIYEQYF. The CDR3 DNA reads TGTGCCAGCAGCTTAGGTGGGTGGGACACCAATATCTACGAGCAGTACTTC.

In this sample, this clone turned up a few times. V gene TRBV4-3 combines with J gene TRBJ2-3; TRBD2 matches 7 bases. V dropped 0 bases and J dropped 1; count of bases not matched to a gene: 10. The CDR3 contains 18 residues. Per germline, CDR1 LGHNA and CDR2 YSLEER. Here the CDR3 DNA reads TGCGCCAGCAGCCAAGAAACCTTAGTGGCGGGAGGCACAGATACGCAGTATTTT. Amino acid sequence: CASSQETLVAGGTDTQYF.

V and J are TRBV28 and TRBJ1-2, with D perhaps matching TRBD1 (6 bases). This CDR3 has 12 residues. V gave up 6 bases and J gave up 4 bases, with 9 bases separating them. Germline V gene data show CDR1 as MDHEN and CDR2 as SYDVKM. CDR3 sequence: CASRGTTYGYTF. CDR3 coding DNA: TGTGCCAGCAGGGGGACAACCTATGGCTACACCTTC.

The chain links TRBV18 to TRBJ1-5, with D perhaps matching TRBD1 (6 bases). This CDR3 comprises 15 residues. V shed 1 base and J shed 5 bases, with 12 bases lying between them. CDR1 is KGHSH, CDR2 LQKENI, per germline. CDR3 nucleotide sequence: TGTGCCAGCTCACCACTGGGGGACAACTATCAGCCCCAGCATTTT. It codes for CASSPLGDNYQPQHF.

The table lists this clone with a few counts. The CDR3 coding sequence is TGTGCCGCTTCGGGACTAGGAGGCTACGAGCAGTACTTC. It codes for CAASGLGGYEQYF. This chain uses TRBV5-4 with TRBJ2-7, with 8 bases identical to TRBD2. The CDR3 has 13 residues. V was pared by 10 bases and J by 3 bases, with 9 bases of the junction left unmatched. In germline, CDR1 is SGHNT, CDR2 YYREEE (reference sequence).

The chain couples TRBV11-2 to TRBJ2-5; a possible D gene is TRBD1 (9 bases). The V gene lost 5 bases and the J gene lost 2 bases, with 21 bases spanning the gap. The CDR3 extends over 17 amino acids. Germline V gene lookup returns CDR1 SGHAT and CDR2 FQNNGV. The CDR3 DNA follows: TGTGCCAGCAGCCTACGACTTAGCGGGACAGGGCAAGAGACCCAGTACTTC. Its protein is CASSLRLSGTGQETQYF.

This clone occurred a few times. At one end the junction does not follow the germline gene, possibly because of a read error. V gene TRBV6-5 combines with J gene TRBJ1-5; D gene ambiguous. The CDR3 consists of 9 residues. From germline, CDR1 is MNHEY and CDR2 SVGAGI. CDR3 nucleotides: TGTGCCAGCAGTGATCCATTGGATTTT. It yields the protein CASSDPLDF.

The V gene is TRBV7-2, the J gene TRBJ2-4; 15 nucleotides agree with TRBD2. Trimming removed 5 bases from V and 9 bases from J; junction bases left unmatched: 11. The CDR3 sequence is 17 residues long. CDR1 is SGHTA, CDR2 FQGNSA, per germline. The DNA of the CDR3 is TGTGCCAGCAGCACTAGTCCCGGACTAGCGGGAGGGGGCATTCAGTACTTC. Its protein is CASSTSPGLAGGGIQYF.

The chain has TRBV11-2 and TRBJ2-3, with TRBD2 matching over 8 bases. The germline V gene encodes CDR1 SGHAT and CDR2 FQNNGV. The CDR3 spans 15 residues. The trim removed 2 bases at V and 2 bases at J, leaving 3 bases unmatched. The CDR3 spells CASSLRREVTDTQYF. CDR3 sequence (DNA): TGTGCCAGCAGCTTAAGGCGGGAGGTCACAGATACGCAGTATTTT.

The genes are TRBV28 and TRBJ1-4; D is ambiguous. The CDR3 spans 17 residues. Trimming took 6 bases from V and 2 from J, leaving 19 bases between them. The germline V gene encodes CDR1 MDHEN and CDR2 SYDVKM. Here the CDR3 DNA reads TGTGCCAGCAGCCTAAACCCGGGTATGGATACTAATGAAAAACTGTTTTTT. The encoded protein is CASSLNPGMDTNEKLFF.

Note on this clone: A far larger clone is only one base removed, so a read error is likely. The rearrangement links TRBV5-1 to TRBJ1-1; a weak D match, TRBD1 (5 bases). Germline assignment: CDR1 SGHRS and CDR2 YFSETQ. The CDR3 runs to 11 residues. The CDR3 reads CAGRDYSEAFF. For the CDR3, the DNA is TGCGCCGGCAGGGATTATTCTGAAGCTTTCTTT.

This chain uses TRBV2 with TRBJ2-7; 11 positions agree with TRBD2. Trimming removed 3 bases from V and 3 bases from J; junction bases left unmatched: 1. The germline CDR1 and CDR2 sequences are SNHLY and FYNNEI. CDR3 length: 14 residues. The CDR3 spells CASSETSGIYEQYF. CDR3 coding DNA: TGTGCCAGCAGTGAGACTAGCGGGATCTACGAGCAGTACTTC.

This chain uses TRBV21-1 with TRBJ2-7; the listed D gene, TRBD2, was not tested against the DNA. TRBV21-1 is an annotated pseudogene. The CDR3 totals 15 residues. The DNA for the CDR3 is TGTGCCAGCAACCCGGGCGCTAGCGGGAGCTGCGAGCAGTACTTC. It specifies CASNPGASGSCEQYF.

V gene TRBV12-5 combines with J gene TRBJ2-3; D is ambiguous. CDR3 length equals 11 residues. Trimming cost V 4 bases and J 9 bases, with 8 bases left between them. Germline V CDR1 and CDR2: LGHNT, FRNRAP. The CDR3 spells CASGSPRTQYF. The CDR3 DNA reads TGTGCTAGTGGTTCACCCAGGACGCAGTATTTT.

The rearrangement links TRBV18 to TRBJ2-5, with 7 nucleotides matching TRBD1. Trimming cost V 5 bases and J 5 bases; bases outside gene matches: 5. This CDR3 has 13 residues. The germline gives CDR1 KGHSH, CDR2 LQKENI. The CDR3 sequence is CASSLGQSETQYF. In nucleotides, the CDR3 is TGTGCCAGCTCATTGGGACAGTCGGAGACCCAGTACTTC.

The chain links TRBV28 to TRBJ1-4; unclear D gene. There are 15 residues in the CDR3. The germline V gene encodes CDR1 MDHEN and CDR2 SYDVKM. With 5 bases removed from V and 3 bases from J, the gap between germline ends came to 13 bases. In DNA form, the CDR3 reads TGTGCCAGCAGTCCACTAGGGAGGGCTAATGAAAAACTGTTTTTT. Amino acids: CASSPLGRANEKLFF.

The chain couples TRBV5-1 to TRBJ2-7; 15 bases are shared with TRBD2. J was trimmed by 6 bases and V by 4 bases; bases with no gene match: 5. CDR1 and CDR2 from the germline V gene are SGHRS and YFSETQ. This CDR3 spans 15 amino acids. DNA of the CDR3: TGCGCCAGCAGCCCGGGACTAGCGGGAGGCCCCGAGCAGTACTTC. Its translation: CASSPGLAGGPEQYF. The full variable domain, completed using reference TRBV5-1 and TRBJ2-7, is KAGVTQTPRYLIKTRGQQVTLSCSPISGHRSVSWYQQTPGQGLQFLFEYFSETQRNKGNFPGRFSGRQFSNSRSEMNVSTLELGDSALYLCASSPGLAGGPEQYFGPGTRLTVT.

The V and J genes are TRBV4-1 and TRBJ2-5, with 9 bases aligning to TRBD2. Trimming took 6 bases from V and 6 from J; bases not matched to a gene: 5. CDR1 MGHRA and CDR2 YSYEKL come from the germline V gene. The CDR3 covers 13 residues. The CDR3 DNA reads TGCGCCAGCAGGGCTAGCGGGAAACAGACCCAGTACTTC. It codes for CASRASGKQTQYF.